A selection of T cell receptor beta chains follows, all from one sample in a study of T-cell reconstitution after alpha-beta-depleted transplantation in children. MiXCR, run by TCRdb on the PCR reads, gives a single entry per CDR3 protein. Of about 420,000 distinct CDR3 sequences listed, approximately 10% are singletons. The material sequenced was PBMCs from the stem cell graft donor, taken from the stem cell graft. The origin of the receptors is a human donor who donated a stem cell graft to a child with acute myeloid leukemia. Each CDR3 is given with its conserved first and last residue. The D gene is left open where the match is weak. Where a row states a size, it is once, few, many or the class of an expanded clone; other rows omit it.

J: TRBJ2-5; D: TRBD2; size: .; V: TRBV19; DNA: TGTGCCAGTAGTATCCTACCGGGGGGGACCCAAGAGACCCAGTACTTC; CDR3: CASSILPGGTQETQYF
J: TRBJ2-1; D: TRBD2; size: .; V: TRBV11-2; DNA: TGTGCCAGCGGGTGGGACTACCCAAATGAGCAGTTCTTC; CDR3: CASGWDYPNEQFF
J: TRBJ2-3; D: TRBD2; size: few; V: TRBV20-1; DNA: TGCAGTGCTAGACCCGTGACTAGCGAAATCTTTGATACGCAGTATTTT; CDR3: CSARPVTSEIFDTQYF
J: TRBJ1-1; D: .; size: many; V: TRBV5-1; DNA: TGCGCCAGCAGCACCACTCAGGCTACCGGGACTGAAGCTTTCTTT; CDR3: CASSTTQATGTEAFF
J: TRBJ2-2; D: TRBD2; size: .; V: TRBV20-1; DNA: TGCAGTGCTAGAGATCTAGCTAGCGGGGATTCCGGGGAGCTGTTTTTT; CDR3: CSARDLASGDSGELFF
J: TRBJ2-1; D: .; size: few; V: TRBV20-1; DNA: TGCAGTGCTTTGACTGGCCTTACCTACAATGAGCAGTTCTTC; CDR3: CSALTGLTYNEQFF
J: TRBJ1-2; D: .; size: once; V: TRBV4-2; DNA: TGTGCCATCAGCCCAGGGCTCCTCTACGGCTACACCTTC; CDR3: CAISPGLLYGYTF
J: TRBJ2-7; D: TRBD2; size: few; V: TRBV20-1; DNA: TGCAGTGCTAGAGATCGGACTAGCTATTCCTACGAGCAGTACTTC; CDR3: CSARDRTSYSYEQYF
J: TRBJ2-7; D: TRBD2; size: few; V: TRBV12-3/TRBV12-4; DNA: TGTGCCAGCAGACCATCCGGGAGGGCCGACGAGCAGTACTTC; CDR3: CASRPSGRADEQYF
J: TRBJ2-2; D: .; size: few; V: TRBV7-3; DNA: TGTGCCAGCAGCTTAAAGGCTCCGGGACATCAGGTCCGGACCGGGGAGCTGTTTTTT; CDR3: CASSLKAPGHQVRTGELFF
J: TRBJ2-5; D: .; size: .; V: TRBV5-1; DNA: TGCGCCAGCAGCTTATGGGACCTCGAGGAGACCCAGTACTTC; CDR3: CASSLWDLEETQYF
J: TRBJ1-5; D: .; size: few; V: TRBV7-9; DNA: TGTGCCAGCAGCAAACAGGGTAGCAATCAGCCCCAGCATTTT; CDR3: CASSKQGSNQPQHF
J: TRBJ2-3; D: .; size: many; V: TRBV7-2; DNA: TGTGCCAGCAGCGCCAAGGTCCTAGCCGCAGATACGCAGTATTTT; CDR3: CASSAKVLAADTQYF
J: TRBJ2-3; D: .; size: few; V: TRBV7-2; DNA: TGTGCCAGCAGCTTGTTCCAAAGCACAGATACGCAGTATTTT; CDR3: CASSLFQSTDTQYF
J: TRBJ1-1; D: .; size: .; V: TRBV5-6; DNA: TGTGCCAGTTCCCCTCCAGACAACACTGAAGCTTTCTTT; CDR3: CASSPPDNTEAFF
J: TRBJ2-3; D: TRBD2; size: many; V: TRBV7-8; DNA: TGTGCCAGCAGCTTAGCTAGCGGGGGCACAGATACGCAGTATTTT; CDR3: CASSLASGGTDTQYF
J: TRBJ2-1; D: .; size: few; V: TRBV7-3; DNA: TGTGCCAGCAGCTTTTCAGGGCGCGAGCAGTTCTTC; CDR3: CASSFSGREQFF
J: TRBJ2-1; D: TRBD2; size: .; V: TRBV5-1; DNA: TGCGCCAGCAGCTTGCTAGCGGGGGACGGGGCTGAGCAGTTCTTC; CDR3: CASSLLAGDGAEQFF
J: TRBJ2-6; D: TRBD1; size: .; V: TRBV13; DNA: TGTGCCAGCAGCTCCCCGGGACAGGGTAATCCTGGGGCCAACGGCCTGACTTTC; CDR3: CASSSPGQGNPGANGLTF
J: TRBJ1-3; D: .; size: few; V: TRBV27; DNA: TGTGCCAGCAGTTTTGGAGGGCCCGGAAACACCATATATTTT; CDR3: CASSFGGPGNTIYF
J: TRBJ2-3; D: .; size: .; V: TRBV5-1; DNA: TGCGCCAGCAGCTTGGGGTCCGGGGCATCTGGTGCAGATACGCAGTATTTT; CDR3: CASSLGSGASGADTQYF
J: TRBJ2-1; D: TRBD1; size: few; V: TRBV27; DNA: TGTGCCAGCAGTTGGACAGGGGAGAATGAGCAGTTCTTC; CDR3: CASSWTGENEQFF
J: TRBJ1-4; D: .; size: .; V: TRBV6-1; DNA: TGTGCCAGCAGTAAGAAACCTGCCGGGACCTTTAATGAAAAACTGTTTTTT; CDR3: CASSKKPAGTFNEKLFF
J: TRBJ1-2; D: .; size: .; V: TRBV29-1; DNA: TGCAGCGGACTCATTAAAGGGGACTATGGCTACACCTTC; CDR3: CSGLIKGDYGYTF
J: TRBJ2-3; D: .; size: .; V: TRBV6-1; DNA: TGTGCCACCAATAGCGGGACAGGCACCGATACGCAGTATTTT; CDR3: CATNSGTGTDTQYF
J: TRBJ2-5; D: TRBD2; size: .; V: TRBV19; DNA: TGTGCCAGTAGCCCCCCTCGCACTAGCGGAAGTCCCCAGTACTTC; CDR3: CASSPPRTSGSPQYF
J: TRBJ2-5; D: TRBD2; size: few; V: TRBV20-1; DNA: TGCAGTGCGAAGCTAGCGGGGGGGTCCGGAGAGACCCAGTACTTC; CDR3: CSAKLAGGSGETQYF
J: TRBJ1-2; D: .; size: many; V: TRBV7-2; DNA: TGTGCCAGCAGCTTAGCCTTGACGCCACTGGATGGCTACACCTTC; CDR3: CASSLALTPLDGYTF
J: TRBJ1-1; D: .; size: few; V: TRBV3-1; DNA: TGTGCCAGCAGCCAAGATGGGACAATTAGAGGCGGGACTGAAGCTTTCTTT; CDR3: CASSQDGTIRGGTEAFF
J: TRBJ2-4; D: .; size: .; V: TRBV15; DNA: TGTGCCACCAGCAGAGATACGGTCCCAAACATTCAGTACTTC; CDR3: CATSRDTVPNIQYF
J: TRBJ1-3; D: .; size: few; V: TRBV5-1; DNA: TGCGCCAGCAGTTCTTGGGCCGGGACTGGAAACACCATATATTTT; CDR3: CASSSWAGTGNTIYF
J: TRBJ2-3; D: .; size: many; V: TRBV7-9; DNA: TGTGCCAGCTCAGAGGACACAGATACGCAGTATTTT; CDR3: CASSEDTDTQYF
J: TRBJ2-7; D: .; size: few; V: TRBV6-5; DNA: TGTGCCAGCAGTTCCCCGAGAGGGACGCACGAGCAGTACTTC; CDR3: CASSSPRGTHEQYF
J: TRBJ2-5; D: .; size: few; V: TRBV20-1; DNA: TGCAGTGCTACCCCAGGGGCTAGCGGAGATGAAGAGACCCAGTACTTC; CDR3: CSATPGASGDEETQYF
J: TRBJ1-1; D: .; size: few; V: TRBV7-2; DNA: TGTGCCAGCAGGAAAGAACGGGGGGCGAACACTGAAGCTTTCTTT; CDR3: CASRKERGANTEAFF
J: TRBJ1-1; D: .; size: few; V: TRBV7-8; DNA: TGTGCCAGCAGCTCCCCGGGACTGATCATGAACACTGAAGCTTTCTTT; CDR3: CASSSPGLIMNTEAFF
J: TRBJ2-7; D: .; size: few; V: TRBV4-1; DNA: TGCGCCAGCAGCCAAGATTGGACAGGGACTATTTACGAGCAGTACTTC; CDR3: CASSQDWTGTIYEQYF
J: TRBJ2-7; D: .; size: .; V: TRBV6-1; DNA: TGTGCCAGCAAAACGACTAGCTACGAGCAGTACTTC; CDR3: CASKTTSYEQYF
J: TRBJ2-7; D: .; size: many; V: TRBV10-3; DNA: TGTGCCATCAGTGAGTCGGGAAGGGGACAAGGTTACGAGCAGTACTTC; CDR3: CAISESGRGQGYEQYF
J: TRBJ2-5; D: TRBD2; size: few; V: TRBV4-2; DNA: TGTGCCAGCAGCCATCCGACTAGCGGGAGCCAAGAGACCCAGTACTTC; CDR3: CASSHPTSGSQETQYF
J: TRBJ2-7; D: .; size: .; V: TRBV5-1; DNA: TGCGCCAGCAGCTTGGCGGTGGGGGCTTCCTACGAGCAGTACTTC; CDR3: CASSLAVGASYEQYF
J: TRBJ2-4; D: .; size: .; V: TRBV29-1; DNA: TGCAGCGTTGGCGAGACTAGTGACATTCAGTACTTC; CDR3: CSVGETSDIQYF
J: TRBJ2-7; D: .; size: few; V: TRBV29-1; DNA: TGCAGCGCCGGTCTAGAGTACGAGCAGTACTTC; CDR3: CSAGLEYEQYF
J: TRBJ2-7; D: TRBD1; size: few; V: TRBV20-1; DNA: TGCAGTGCCCCGGACAGGTTATCCTACGAGCAGTACTTC; CDR3: CSAPDRLSYEQYF
J: TRBJ2-1; D: TRBD2; size: many; V: TRBV20-1; DNA: TGCAGTGCTAGTCTTCAGCGGGAGGGCGGCAATGAGCAGTTCTTC; CDR3: CSASLQREGGNEQFF
J: TRBJ2-2; D: .; size: .; V: TRBV7-2; DNA: TGTGCCAGCAGCTTAGCGTCTAGATTCGCCGGGGAGCTGTTTTTT; CDR3: CASSLASRFAGELFF
J: TRBJ2-1; D: .; size: .; V: TRBV7-9; DNA: TGTGCCACACGACGGGGTGCGGACAATGAGCAGTTCTTC; CDR3: CATRRGADNEQFF
J: TRBJ2-5; D: TRBD2; size: few; V: TRBV25-1; DNA: TGTGCCAGCAGTGTTTCCGCGGGGGGCGTCGGACAAGAGACCCAGTACTTC; CDR3: CASSVSAGGVGQETQYF
J: TRBJ2-4; D: .; size: .; V: TRBV7-8; DNA: TGTGCCAGCAGCTTAGGAGGTCTAGACCTAAACATTCAGTACTTC; CDR3: CASSLGGLDLNIQYF
J: TRBJ2-2; D: .; size: .; V: TRBV12-3/TRBV12-4; DNA: TGTGCCAGCAGTTTAGGGGGACCCGGGGAGCTGTTTTTT; CDR3: CASSLGGPGELFF
J: TRBJ1-5; D: .; size: many; V: TRBV12-3/TRBV12-4; DNA: TGTGCCAGCAGTTTTGGCAGGTATGGCAATCAGCCCCAGCATTTT; CDR3: CASSFGRYGNQPQHF
J: TRBJ2-3; D: .; size: many; V: TRBV6-1; DNA: TGTGCCAGCAGGTTGGGGGGGCCAGGAGATACGCAGTATTTT; CDR3: CASRLGGPGDTQYF
J: TRBJ1-6; D: .; size: .; V: TRBV11-2; DNA: TGTGCCAGCAGCTTAGATGGGACCGCGGATGATAATTCACCCCTCCACTTT; CDR3: CASSLDGTADDNSPLHF
J: TRBJ2-3; D: TRBD2; size: many; V: TRBV20-1; DNA: TGCAGTGCTAGAGTACTAGCGGGGGGTCCGGATACGCAGTATTTT; CDR3: CSARVLAGGPDTQYF